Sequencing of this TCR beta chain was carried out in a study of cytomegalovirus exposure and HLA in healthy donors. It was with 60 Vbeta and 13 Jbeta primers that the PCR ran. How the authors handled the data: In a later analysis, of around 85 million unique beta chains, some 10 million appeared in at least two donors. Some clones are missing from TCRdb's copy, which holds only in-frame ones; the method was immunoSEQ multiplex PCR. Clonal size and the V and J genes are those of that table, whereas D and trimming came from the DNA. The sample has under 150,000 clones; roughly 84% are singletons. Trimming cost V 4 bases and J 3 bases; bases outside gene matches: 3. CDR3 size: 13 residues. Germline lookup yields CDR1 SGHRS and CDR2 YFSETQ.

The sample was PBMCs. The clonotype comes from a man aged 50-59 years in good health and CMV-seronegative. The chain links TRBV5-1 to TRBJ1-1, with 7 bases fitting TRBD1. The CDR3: CASSPTGDTEAFF. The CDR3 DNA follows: TGCGCCAGCAGCCCCACAGGGGACACTGAAGCTTTCTTT.